This T cell receptor (beta chain) was found in a study of beta chain features in type 1 diabetes. For the study at large: Age, gender and cell yields were similar between patients and healthy donors. Findings and limits, study-wide: Shorter TCRB CDR3s, moderately but significantly so, marked every one of the four CD4+ subsets in Type 1 diabetes patients. Across patients, naive, central memory and Treg TCRB repertoires exhibited apparently greater similarity than was observed across healthy donors.

This clone appeared a few times. Its antigen is not known. Purity (above 95%) was reached by all sorted populations. V lost 5 bases to trimming and J lost 3 bases, with 13 bases between them. Germline V lookup: CDR1 GTSNPN, CDR2 SVGIG (reference sequence). This CDR3 spans 13 amino acids. The study reverse transcribed the entire isolated RNA, so it sequenced expressed TCRB transcripts. Only in-frame clones appear in the TCRdb table, and some are missing; sequencing was by immunoSEQ multiplex PCR. The table records 680,000 or so clones, over 10% of them present only once. The receptor was isolated from a man aged 18 to 29 with type 1 diabetes. The sequencing input was naive CD4+ T cells from blood. The V gene is TRBV30, the J gene TRBJ1-2; D is perhaps TRBD1 (6 bases). CDR3 sequence reads: CAWYEGQYYGYTF. The DNA for the CDR3 is TGTGCCTGGTACGAAGGACAGTACTATGGCTACACCTTC. Drawing the rest from reference TRBV30 and TRBJ1-2, the complete variable domain is SQTIHQWPATLVQPVGSPLSLECTVEGTSNPNLYWYRQAAGRGLQLLFYSVGIGQISSEVPQNLSASRPQDRQFILSSKKLLLSDSGFYLCAWYEGQYYGYTFGSGTRLTVV.